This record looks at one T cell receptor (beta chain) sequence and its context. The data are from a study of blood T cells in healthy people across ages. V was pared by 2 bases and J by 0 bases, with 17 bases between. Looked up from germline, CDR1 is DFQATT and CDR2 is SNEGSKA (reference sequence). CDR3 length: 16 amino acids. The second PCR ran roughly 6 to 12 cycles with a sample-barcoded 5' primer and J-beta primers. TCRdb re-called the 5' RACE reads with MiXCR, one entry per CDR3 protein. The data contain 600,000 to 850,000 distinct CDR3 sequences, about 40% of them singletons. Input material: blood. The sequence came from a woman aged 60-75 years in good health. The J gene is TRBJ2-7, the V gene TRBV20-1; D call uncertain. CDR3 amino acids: CSARHSRTRSSYEQYF. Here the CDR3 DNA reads TGCAGTGCTAGACACTCCAGGACCCGCAGCTCCTACGAGCAGTACTTC.